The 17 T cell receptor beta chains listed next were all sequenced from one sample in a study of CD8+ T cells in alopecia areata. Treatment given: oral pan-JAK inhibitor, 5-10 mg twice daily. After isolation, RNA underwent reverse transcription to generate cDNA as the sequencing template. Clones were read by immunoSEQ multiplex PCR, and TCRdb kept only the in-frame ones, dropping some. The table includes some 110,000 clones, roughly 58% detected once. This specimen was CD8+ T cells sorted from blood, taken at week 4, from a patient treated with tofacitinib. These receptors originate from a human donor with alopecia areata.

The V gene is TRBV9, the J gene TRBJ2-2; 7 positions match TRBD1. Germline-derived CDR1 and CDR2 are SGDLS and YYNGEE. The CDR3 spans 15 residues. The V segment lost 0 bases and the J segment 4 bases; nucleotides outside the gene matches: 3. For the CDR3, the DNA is TGTGCCAGCAGCGTAGAAGGGGGCCCCACCGGGGAGCTGTTTTTT. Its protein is CASSVEGGPTGELFF.

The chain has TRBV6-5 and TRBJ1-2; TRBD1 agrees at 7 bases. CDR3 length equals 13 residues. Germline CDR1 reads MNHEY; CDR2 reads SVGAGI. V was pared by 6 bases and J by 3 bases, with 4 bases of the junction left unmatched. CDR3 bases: TGTGCCAGCAGAGCCGACAGGGACTATGGCTACACCTTC. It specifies CASRADRDYGYTF.

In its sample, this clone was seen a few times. The CDR3: CASSPTRDSQETQYF. CDR3 DNA sequence: TGTGCCAGCAGCCCGACTAGGGACTCCCAAGAGACCCAGTACTTC. The rearrangement uses TRBV7-8 and TRBJ2-5, with TRBD2 as a possible D gene (6 bases). CDR1 and CDR2 (germline): SGHVS, FQNEAQ. Between the trimmed V and J ends, which lost 5 bases and 1 base, there was a span of 14 bases. The CDR3 loop spans 15 amino acids.

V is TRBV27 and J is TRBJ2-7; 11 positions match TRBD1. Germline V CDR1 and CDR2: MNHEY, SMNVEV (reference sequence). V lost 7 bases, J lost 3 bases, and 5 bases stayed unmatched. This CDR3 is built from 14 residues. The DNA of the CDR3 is TGTGCCAGCAAGTCCGGGACAGGGGGCTACGAGCAGTACTTC. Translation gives CASKSGTGGYEQYF.

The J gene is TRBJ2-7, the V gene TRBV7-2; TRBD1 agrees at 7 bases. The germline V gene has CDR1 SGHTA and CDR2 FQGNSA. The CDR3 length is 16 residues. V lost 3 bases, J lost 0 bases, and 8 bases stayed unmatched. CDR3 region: CASSFTDRVFSYEQYF. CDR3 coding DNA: TGTGCCAGCAGCTTCACCGACAGGGTCTTCTCCTACGAGCAGTACTTC. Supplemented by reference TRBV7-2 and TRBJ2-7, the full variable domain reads GAGVSQSPSNKVTEKGKDVELRCDPISGHTALYWYRQSLGQGLEFLIYFQGNSAPDKSGLPSDRFSAERTGGSVSTLTIQRTQQEDSAVYLCASSFTDRVFSYEQYFGPGTRLTVT.

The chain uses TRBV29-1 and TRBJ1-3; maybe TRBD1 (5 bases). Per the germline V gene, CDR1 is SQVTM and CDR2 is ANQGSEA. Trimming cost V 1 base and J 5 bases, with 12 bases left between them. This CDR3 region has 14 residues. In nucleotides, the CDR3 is TGCAGCGTTGAAGCCGGGACGGGAAGAAACACCATATATTTT. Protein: CSVEAGTGRNTIYF.

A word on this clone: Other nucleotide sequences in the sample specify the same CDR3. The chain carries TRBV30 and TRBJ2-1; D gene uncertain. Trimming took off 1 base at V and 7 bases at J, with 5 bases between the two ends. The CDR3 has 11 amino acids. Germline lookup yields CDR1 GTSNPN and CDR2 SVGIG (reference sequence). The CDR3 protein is CAWSAGNEQFF. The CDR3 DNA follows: TGTGCCTGGAGTGCTGGTAATGAGCAGTTCTTC. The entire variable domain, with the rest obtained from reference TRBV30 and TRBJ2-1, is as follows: SQTIHQWPATLVQPVGSPLSLECTVEGTSNPNLYWYRQAAGRGLQLLFYSVGIGQISSEVPQNLSASRPQDRQFILSSKKLLLSDSGFYLCAWSAGNEQFFGPGTRLTVL.

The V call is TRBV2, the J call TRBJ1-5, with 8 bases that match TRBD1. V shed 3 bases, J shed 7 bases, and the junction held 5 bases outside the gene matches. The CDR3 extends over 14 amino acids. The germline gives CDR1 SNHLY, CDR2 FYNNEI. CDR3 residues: CASSDGQGGQPQHF. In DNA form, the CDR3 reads TGTGCCAGCAGTGACGGACAGGGCGGACAGCCCCAGCATTTT.

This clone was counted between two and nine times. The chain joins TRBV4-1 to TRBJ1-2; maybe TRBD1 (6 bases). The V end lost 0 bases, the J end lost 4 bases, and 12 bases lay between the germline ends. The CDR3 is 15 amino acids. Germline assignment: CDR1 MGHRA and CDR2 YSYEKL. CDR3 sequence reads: CASSQEDSVGYGYTF. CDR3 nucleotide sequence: TGCGCCAGCAGCCAAGAGGACAGCGTAGGCTATGGCTACACCTTC.

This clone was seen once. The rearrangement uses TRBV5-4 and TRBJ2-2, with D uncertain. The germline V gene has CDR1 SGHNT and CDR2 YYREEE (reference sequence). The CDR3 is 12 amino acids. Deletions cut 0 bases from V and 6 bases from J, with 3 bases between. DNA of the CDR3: TGTGCCAGCAGCTTGGGCGCCGGGGAGCTGTTTTTT. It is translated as CASSLGAGELFF.

CDR3 sequence reads: CSVEGTGDGEQFF. DNA of the CDR3: TGCAGCGTTGAAGGGACAGGGGATGGTGAGCAGTTCTTC. The chain carries TRBV29-1 and TRBJ2-1; 9 positions agree with TRBD1. The CDR3 is 13 residues long. V shed 1 base and J 9 bases; nucleotides not matched to a gene: 4. Germline CDR1 reads SQVTM; CDR2 reads ANQGSEA.

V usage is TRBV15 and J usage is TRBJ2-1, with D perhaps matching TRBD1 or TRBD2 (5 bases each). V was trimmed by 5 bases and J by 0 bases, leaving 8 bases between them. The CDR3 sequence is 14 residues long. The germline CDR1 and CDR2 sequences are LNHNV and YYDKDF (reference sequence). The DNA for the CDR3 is TGTGCCACCAGCGCAGGGAGCTCCTACAATGAGCAGTTCTTC. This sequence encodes CATSAGSSYNEQFF.

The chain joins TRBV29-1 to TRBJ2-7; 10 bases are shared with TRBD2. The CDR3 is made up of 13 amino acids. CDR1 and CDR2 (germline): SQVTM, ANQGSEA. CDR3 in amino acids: CSIQRGGRYEQYF. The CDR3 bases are TGCAGTATTCAGCGGGGGGGCCGATACGAGCAGTACTTC.

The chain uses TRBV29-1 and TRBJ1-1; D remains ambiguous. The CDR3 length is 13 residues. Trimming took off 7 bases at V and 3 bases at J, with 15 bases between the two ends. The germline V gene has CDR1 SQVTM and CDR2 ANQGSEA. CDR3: CSDKIDGHTEAFF. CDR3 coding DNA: TGCAGCGACAAAATAGACGGACACACTGAAGCTTTCTTT.

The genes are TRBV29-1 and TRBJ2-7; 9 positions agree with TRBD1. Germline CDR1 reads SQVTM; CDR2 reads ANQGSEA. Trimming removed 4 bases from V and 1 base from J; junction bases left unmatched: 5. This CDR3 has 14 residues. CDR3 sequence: CSVAGGQGSYEQYF. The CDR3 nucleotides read TGCAGCGTTGCAGGGGGACAGGGTTCCTACGAGCAGTACTTC.

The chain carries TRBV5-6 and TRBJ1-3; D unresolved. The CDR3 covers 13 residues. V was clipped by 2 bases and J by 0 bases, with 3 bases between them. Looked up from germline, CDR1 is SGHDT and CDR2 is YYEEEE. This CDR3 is CASSFSSGNTIYF. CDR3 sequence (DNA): TGTGCCAGCAGCTTCTCCTCTGGAAACACCATATATTTT.

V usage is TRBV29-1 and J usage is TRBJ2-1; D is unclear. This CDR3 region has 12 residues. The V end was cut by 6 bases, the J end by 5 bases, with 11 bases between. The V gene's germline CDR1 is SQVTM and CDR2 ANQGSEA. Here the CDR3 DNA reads TGCAGCGTCGATTCGACGGACAATGAGCAGTTCTTC. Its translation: CSVDSTDNEQFF.